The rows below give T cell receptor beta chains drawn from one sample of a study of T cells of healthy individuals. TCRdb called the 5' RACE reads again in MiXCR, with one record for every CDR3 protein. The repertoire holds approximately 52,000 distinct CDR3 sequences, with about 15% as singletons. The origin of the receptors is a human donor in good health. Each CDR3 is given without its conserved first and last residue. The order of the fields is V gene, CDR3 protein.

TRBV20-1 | SASPAGGLTDTQY
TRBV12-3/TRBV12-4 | ASSLAQGVETQY
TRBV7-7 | ASSLGLQETQY
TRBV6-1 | ASSTSGGGRETQY
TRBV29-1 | SVGQGGGYT
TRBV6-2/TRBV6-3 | ASSPRAWNTEAF
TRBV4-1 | ASSQGGSGPNQPQH
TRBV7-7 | ASSQDRVGEQY
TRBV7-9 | ASSLSWTSPLSEQF
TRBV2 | ASSAYMNTEAF
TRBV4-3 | ASSPYLGVSEEQF
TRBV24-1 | ATSGDPPYEQY
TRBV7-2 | ASSLGPGIN
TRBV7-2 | ASSPNGRGTQY
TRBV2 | ASSEREGYEQY
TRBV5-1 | ASSSLVAPGTGSGAF
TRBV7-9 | ASSLIRGSPLH
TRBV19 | ASSDPRGRDTEAF
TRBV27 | ASSLNSNRYNGNTIY
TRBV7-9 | ASSLAVGGGPQETQY
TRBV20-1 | SATAPGTGAKNIQY
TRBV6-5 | ASSLRGQPQH
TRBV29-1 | SVAPENTGELF
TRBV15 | ATSRDRTGELF
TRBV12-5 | ASAPGHANEKLF
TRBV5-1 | ASSLGLEGADTQY
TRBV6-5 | ASSYSWGSNQPQH
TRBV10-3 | AISDGTSGYNEQF
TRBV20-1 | SANTFLAGAETQY
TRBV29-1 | SVEWLVSWNQETQY
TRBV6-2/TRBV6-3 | ASSSRLAGGPNEQY
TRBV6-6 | ASSYPGETQY
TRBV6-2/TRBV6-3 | ASSQPLQGNVETQY